The 6 T cell receptor beta chains given below trace back to one sample, sequenced in a study of blood T cell repertoires in COVID-19. Assay: immunoSEQ multiplex PCR; the TCRdb copy retains only in-frame clones and omits some. The sample contains roughly 330,000 clones, approximately 89% of which appear only once. Material: PBMCs or T cells enriched from blood (not recorded which). These receptors were taken from a woman in her twenties or thirties who had recovered from COVID-19.

J is TRBJ1-6 and V is TRBV6-5; no clear D gene. The germline V and J ends were trimmed by 7 bases and 0 bases, with 10 bases remaining between them. The CDR3 has 15 amino acids. Germline-derived CDR1 and CDR2 are MNHEY and SVGAGI. The CDR3 DNA follows: TGTGCCAGCAAACTCGGGAGCTCCTATAATTCACCCCTCCACTTT. Translating gives CASKLGSSYNSPLHF.

The J gene is TRBJ1-1, the V gene TRBV2; D perhaps matches TRBD1 (5 bases). Per germline, CDR1 SNHLY and CDR2 FYNNEI. Trimming cost V 1 base and J 3 bases, with 15 bases left between them. The CDR3 extends over 16 amino acids. The CDR3 nucleotides read TGTGCCAGCAGTGAAGGTGGGCGCTGGGGGGACACTGAAGCTTTCTTT. Encoded protein: CASSEGGRWGDTEAFF.

This clone was recorded only once. The chain carries TRBV19 and TRBJ2-2; possibly TRBD1 for D (6 bases). Germline CDR1 reads LNHDA; CDR2 reads SQIVND (reference sequence). The V and J ends lost 6 bases and 1 base respectively, with 9 bases between them. This CDR3 spans 14 amino acids. DNA for the CDR3: TGTGCCAGTAGCAGGGGTTTGAACACCGGGGAGCTGTTTTTT. Its translation: CASSRGLNTGELFF. Full variable domain (outside the CDR3, taken from reference TRBV19 and TRBJ2-2): DGGITQSPKYLFRKEGQNVTLSCEQNLNHDAMYWYRQDPGQGLRLIYYSQIVNDFQKGDIAEGYSVSREKKESFPLTVTSAQKNPTAFYLCASSRGLNTGELFFGEGSRLTVL.

The chain couples TRBV6-5 to TRBJ2-1, with D uncertain. The CDR3 sequence is 14 residues long. Trimming took 0 bases from V and 1 from J, leaving 4 bases between them. Germline V gene sequence: CDR1 MNHEY, CDR2 SVGAGI. CDR3 sequence: CASSYSPSYNEQFF. The CDR3 DNA follows: TGTGCCAGCAGTTACTCCCCATCCTACAATGAGCAGTTCTTC.

This chain uses TRBV9 with TRBJ1-2, with 10 bases aligning to TRBD1. Germline CDR1 SGDLS, CDR2 YYNGEE. Trimming at V came to 6 bases and at J to 8 bases, leaving 16 bases not matched to a gene. This CDR3 is 16 amino acids long. This chain's CDR3 is CASTGRQGAVDRGYTF. Here the CDR3 DNA reads TGTGCCAGCACCGGTCGACAGGGGGCTGTAGATCGGGGCTACACCTTC.

J is TRBJ1-6 and V is TRBV28, with 8 nucleotides matching TRBD1. The CDR3 runs 16 residues. Germline V gives CDR1 MDHEN, CDR2 SYDVKM. V shed 4 bases, J shed 6 bases, and the junction held 8 bases outside the gene matches. The chain's CDR3 is CASSSRTGLTNSPLHF. The DNA for the CDR3 is TGTGCCAGCAGTTCCCGGACAGGGTTAACTAATTCACCCCTCCACTTT.